Detailed here is one T cell receptor beta chain. The entry originates in a study of shared clonotypes between healthy human individuals. Each cell subset's genomic DNA was divided evenly among several immunoSEQ plates. Libraries were prepared by immunoSEQ multiplex PCR; TCRdb keeps only in-frame clonotypes and omits some of them. This sample has approximately 1.5 million clones, with 98% found just once. Sequences were obtained from naive CD4+ T cells sorted from blood. The subset here: CD45RA+ positively selected. The receptor was isolated from a man aged 25-45 years in good health.

This CDR3 reads CASSFIAGREQFF. The CDR3 DNA follows: TGTGCCAGCAGTTTCATCGCGGGGCGGGAGCAGTTCTTC. This chain connects TRBV27 to TRBJ2-1, with a weak D call TRBD2 (6 bases). The germline CDR1 and CDR2 sequences are MNHEY and SMNVEV (reference sequence). V lost 3 bases and J 10 bases, leaving 13 bases between the germline ends. This CDR3 is built from 13 residues.